The 5 T cell receptor beta chains presented below share a single source sample, sequenced in a study of immune heterogeneity within non-small cell lung tumors. Amplification of the TCR beta CDR3 was achieved through multiplex PCR with 32 V and 13 J primers. TCRdb re-derived calls from the multiplex PCR reads in MiXCR, one entry per CDR3 protein. The sample holds around 1,900 distinct CDR3 sequences; around 27% are singletons and the top ten take 10% to 15%. Template input was genomic DNA from bulk tumor (about 640 ng per sample). Biopsies, several per primary tumor and spaced far apart, were collected during surgery. Surgery that was curative in intent was performed on patients with untreated, newly diagnosed non-small cell lung cancer. Sequenced input: lung tumor tissue. The receptors were sampled from a woman in her forties or fifties with non-small cell lung cancer.

V usage is TRBV6-2 or TRBV6-3 and J usage is TRBJ1-1, with 7 nucleotides matching TRBD1. Germline CDR1 reads MNHEY; CDR2 reads SVGEGT. There are 13 residues in the CDR3. The trim removed 5 bases at V and 4 bases at J, leaving 4 bases unmatched. CDR3 DNA: TGTGCCAGCAGTACGACAGGGAGCACTGAAGCTTTCTTT. Amino acids: CASSTTGSTEAFF.

This clonotype is medium-sized by share. The rearrangement links TRBV12-3 or TRBV12-4 to TRBJ2-1; 7 nucleotides match TRBD1. With V trimmed by 5 bases and J by 7 bases, 5 bases remained unmatched. This CDR3 contains 13 residues. The CDR3 DNA sequence: TGTGCCAGCAGTCGGCAACAGGGGAATGAGCAGTTCTTC. It yields the protein CASSRQQGNEQFF.

This clonotype was seen more than once but under ten times. The genes are TRBV28 and TRBJ1-2; 9 nucleotides line up with TRBD1. V trimming: 6 bases; J trimming: 4 bases; junction bases outside the gene matches: 6. Germline V gene lookup returns CDR1 MDHEN and CDR2 SYDVKM. CDR3 length equals 14 residues. In nucleotides, the CDR3 is TGTGCCAGCAGGCTGGACAGGGGTTTCTATGGCTACACCTTC. It translates to CASRLDRGFYGYTF.

With regard to this clonotype: One end of the junction varies from germline; a read error may be responsible. CDR3 region: CTSSLTSGLTDTQYF. CDR3 in DNA: TGTACCAGCAGCCTCACTAGCGGACTCACAGATACGCAGTATTTT. This chain connects TRBV7-9 to TRBJ2-3; TRBD2 aligns across 8 bases. This CDR3 spans 15 amino acids. The germline V gene has CDR1 SEHNR and CDR2 FQNEAQ (reference sequence).

This clonotype showed up just a few times. The CDR3 spells CASRKADTQYF. Here the CDR3 DNA reads TGTGCCAGCAGGAAGGCAGATACGCAGTATTTT. The chain joins TRBV6-2 or TRBV6-3 to TRBJ2-3; no reliable D call. Germline V CDR1 and CDR2: MNHEY, SVGEGT. The CDR3 covers 11 residues. Trimming cost V 6 bases and J 4 bases, with 5 bases left between them.